The 16 T cell receptor beta chains listed next were all sequenced from one sample in a study of cytomegalovirus exposure and HLA in healthy donors (dated by TCRdb to 2017 to 2019). Preparation of the library involved the immunoSEQ multiplex PCR assay. For the multiplex PCR, a mixture combining 60 forward primers for TCR Vbeta segments and 13 reverse primers for TCR Jbeta segments was used. As stored in TCRdb, this immuneACCESS dataset retains in-frame rearrangements with V and J assigned. A fraction of the clones does not appear; measured against another copy, unresolved V genes explain less than half of the discrepancy, and the remainder lacks a known reason. This sample is represented by about 130,000 clones; approximately 81% of them were singletons. The top ten clones comprise more than 3% of the sample. The specimen sequenced was PBMCs. All receptors come from a young man in good health and CMV-seropositive.

The V and J genes are TRBV5-1 and TRBJ2-5, with D uncertain. The CDR3 spans 14 residues. V shed 5 bases and J shed 5 bases, with 16 bases lying between them. CDR1 and CDR2 (germline): SGHRS, YFSETQ. The CDR3 loop reads CASSSNALGETQYF. DNA of the CDR3: TGCGCCAGCAGTTCAAACGCCCTCGGGGAGACCCAGTACTTC.

This sequence joins TRBV27 and TRBJ2-1; 10 positions agree with TRBD2. V dropped 0 bases and J dropped 5; count of bases not matched to a gene: 10. This CDR3 has 18 amino acids. Germline CDR1 and CDR2: MNHEY and SMNVEV (reference sequence). CDR3 protein: CASSLSILAGVQNNEQFF. CDR3 in DNA: TGTGCCAGCAGTTTATCAATCCTAGCGGGAGTGCAGAACAATGAGCAGTTCTTC.

The V call is TRBV10-3, the J call TRBJ2-5; possibly TRBD1 for D (6 bases). Germline CDR1 reads ENHRY; CDR2 reads SYGVKD. This CDR3 spans 15 amino acids. V lost 1 base and J lost 1, with 10 bases in between. The CDR3 DNA reads as TGTGCCATCAGTGAGTACTTGGACAGCCAAGAGACCCAGTACTTC. Residues: CAISEYLDSQETQYF.

The V call is TRBV7-9, the J call TRBJ1-1; D gene ambiguous. Per germline, CDR1 SEHNR and CDR2 FQNEAQ (reference sequence). Trimming pared 5 bases from V and 5 bases from J, leaving 18 bases between. The CDR3 has 15 amino acids. This CDR3 reads CASSHSTSGDTEAFF. For the CDR3, the DNA is TGTGCCAGCAGCCACTCAACAAGCGGCGATACTGAAGCTTTCTTT.

The chain recombines TRBV7-8 with TRBJ2-5, with D unresolved. Trimming took 4 bases from V and 5 from J, leaving 14 bases between them. Germline assignment: CDR1 SGHVS and CDR2 FQNEAQ. The CDR3 spans 14 residues. Here the CDR3 DNA reads TGTGCCAGCAGCTCTTCCCCCGGAGACGAGACCCAGTACTTC. Protein product: CASSSSPGDETQYF.

This chain connects TRBV6-5 to TRBJ1-2, with D perhaps TRBD1 (5 bases). Trimming left V 5 bases short and J 4 bases short, with 14 bases between. The CDR3 has 14 residues. Germline CDR1 MNHEY, CDR2 SVGAGI. CDR3 nucleotide sequence: TGTGCCAGCAGTAATGGGGGGTGGGGCTATGGCTACACCTTC. This sequence encodes CASSNGGWGYGYTF.

This chain joins TRBV10-3 and TRBJ2-3, with TRBD2 identical over 8 bases. This CDR3 is built from 15 residues. Germline V CDR1 and CDR2: ENHRY, SYGVKD. Trimming at V came to 4 bases and at J to 3 bases, leaving 6 bases not matched to a gene. This CDR3 reads CAISVRAGATDTQYF. CDR3 nucleotides: TGTGCCATCAGTGTTCGAGCGGGGGCAACAGATACGCAGTATTTT.

This chain connects TRBV27 to TRBJ2-5; D possibly corresponds to TRBD1 (6 bases). V was clipped by 6 bases and J by 2 bases, with 19 bases between them. This CDR3 is 16 amino acids long. Per germline, CDR1 MNHEY and CDR2 SMNVEV (reference sequence). Written as DNA, the CDR3 is TGTGCCAGCAGCCCCCGGTCGGGACACCTACAAGAGACCCAGTACTTC. Translating gives CASSPRSGHLQETQYF.

The genes are TRBV25-1 and TRBJ2-7, with 8 bases matching TRBD1. Germline loops: CDR1 MGHDK, CDR2 SYGVNS. The CDR3 is 15 residues long. V was pared by 4 bases and J by 5 bases, with 10 bases of the junction left unmatched. The DNA of the CDR3 is TGTGCCAGCAGTGCCCTGGAGACAGGGGAGGACGAGCAGTACTTC. Its translation is CASSALETGEDEQYF.

This clone was picked up one time. The chain has TRBV7-9 and TRBJ1-4; D might be TRBD1 (6 bases). Germline values: CDR1 SEHNR, CDR2 FQNEAQ (reference sequence). Trimming took off 2 bases at V and 3 bases at J, with 13 bases between the two ends. The CDR3 extends over 16 amino acids. This chain's CDR3 is CASSLNFPGANEKLFF. The CDR3 DNA reads as TGTGCCAGCAGCTTAAATTTTCCAGGGGCTAATGAAAAACTGTTTTTT. Together with reference TRBV7-9 and TRBJ1-4, the CDR3 gives the full variable domain: DTGVSQNPRHKITKRGQNVTFRCDPISEHNRLYWYRQTLGQGPEFLTYFQNEAQLEKSRLLSDRFSAERPKGSFSTLEIQRTEQGDSAMYLCASSLNFPGANEKLFFGSGTQLSVL.

This chain links TRBV13 with TRBJ2-1; D possibly corresponds to TRBD1 (5 bases). The CDR3 runs 18 residues. The germline gives CDR1 PRHDT, CDR2 FYEKMQ (reference sequence). V was cut by 0 bases and J by 6 bases, with 21 bases left in between. CDR3 sequence reads: CASSLGRTRAHRTNEQFF. The CDR3 coding sequence is TGTGCCAGCAGCTTAGGCAGGACAAGGGCCCATCGTACCAATGAGCAGTTCTTC.

V usage is TRBV5-5 and J usage is TRBJ2-1, with D perhaps TRBD2 (7 bases). CDR3 length equals 16 residues. The V end lost 0 bases, the J end lost 6 bases, and 16 bases lay between the germline ends. The germline CDR1 and CDR2 sequences are SGHKS and YYEKEE (reference sequence). CDR3 protein: CASSLEGGALLNEQFF. CDR3 nucleotide sequence: TGTGCCAGCAGCTTGGAGGGGGGGGCGCTACTCAATGAGCAGTTCTTC. Full variable domain (missing parts from reference TRBV5-5 and TRBJ2-1): DAGVTQSPTHLIKTRGQQVTLRCSPISGHKSVSWYQQVLGQGPQFIFQYYEKEERGRGNFPDRFSARQFPNYSSELNVNALLLGDSALYLCASSLEGGALLNEQFFGPGTRLTVL.

V and J are TRBV5-5 and TRBJ1-2; D is uncertain. Trimming cost V 4 bases and J 1 base, with 8 bases left between them. CDR3 length: 13 amino acids. Germline CDR1 and CDR2: SGHKS and YYEKEE (reference sequence). CDR3 nucleotides: TGTGCCAGCAGCCACAATATTAACTATGGCTACACCTTC. Amino acids: CASSHNINYGYTF.

This clone appeared a single time. This chain uses TRBV30 with TRBJ2-7; D possibly corresponds to TRBD2 (6 bases). CDR3 length equals 14 residues. Germline lookup yields CDR1 GTSNPN and CDR2 SVGIG (reference sequence). V was pared by 4 bases and J by 6 bases, with 19 bases between. The CDR3 loop reads CAWTYGGQGIEQYF. For the CDR3, the DNA is TGTGCCTGGACGTATGGAGGGCAGGGCATCGAGCAGTACTTC.

As to this clone: Other DNA sequences of this sample code for an identical CDR3. V and J are TRBV5-1 and TRBJ2-7, with 12 bases matching TRBD2. J lost 6 bases, V lost 1 base, and 5 bases had no gene match. CDR1 is SGHRS, CDR2 YFSETQ, per germline. This CDR3 has 15 amino acids. For the CDR3, the DNA is TGCGCCAGCAGCTTGCCTCTAGCGGGAGGGCCCGAGCAGTACTTC. Its translation: CASSLPLAGGPEQYF.

The chain is built from TRBV29-1 and TRBJ1-1, with 8 bases identical to TRBD1. The CDR3 has 13 amino acids. Germline V lookup: CDR1 SQVTM, CDR2 ANQGSEA. The J segment lost 6 bases and the V segment lost 7 bases, leaving 10 bases of the junction unmatched. In DNA form, the CDR3 reads TGCAGCGGAGTGACAGGGGCCGGTGCTGAAGCTTTCTTT. Its protein is CSGVTGAGAEAFF.